This T cell receptor (beta chain) was documented in a study of blood T cell repertoires in COVID-19. Study context: The analysed material was cDNA or gDNA that came from T cells, B-cell-depleted T cells, or PBMCs.

The germline V gene has CDR1 SEHNR and CDR2 FQNEAQ (reference sequence). CDR3 length: 15 residues. V lost 0 bases, J lost 13 bases, and 19 bases lay in between. Method: immunoSEQ multiplex PCR; TCRdb's copy keeps in-frame clones and lacks some. The sample includes some 350,000 clones, around 86% seen only once; the top ten take about 6.3%. The sequenced material came from peripheral blood. The genes are TRBV7-9 and TRBJ2-1, with a possible D match to TRBD2 (5 bases). The sequence was obtained from a woman between 45 and 65 years old with COVID-19, enrolled during active disease. Here the CDR3 DNA reads TGTGCCAGCAGCTTAGCGCGAGGGCTAGTCGCCGAACAGTTCTTC. This codes for CASSLARGLVAEQFF. The entire variable domain, with the rest obtained from reference TRBV7-9 and TRBJ2-1, is as follows: DTGVSQNPRHKITKRGQNVTFRCDPISEHNRLYWYRQTLGQGPEFLTYFQNEAQLEKSRLLSDRFSAERPKGSFSTLEIQRTEQGDSAMYLCASSLARGLVAEQFFGPGTRLTVL.